These T cell receptor beta chains were read from a single sample in a study of shared clonotypes between healthy human individuals. Profiling relied on immunoSEQ multiplex PCR, and the TCRdb table lists in-frame clones only, not all of them. Among 2 million to 2.5 million clones listed, over 85% were seen once. Material: naive CD4+ T cells from PBMCs. Receptors originate from a young man in good health. Some clones in this sample may be carry-over from other donors' samples. The CDR3 runs from the conserved cysteine through the conserved F or W. D genes are given only for firm matches. Some rows mark clone size as missing; the rest say once, few, many or name a class of expanded clone.

cdr3_aa | cdr3_nt | j_call | d_call | v_call | clone_size
CSARQRDEQFF | TGCAGTGCTCGGCAGCGCGATGAGCAGTTCTTC | TRBJ2-1 | . | TRBV20-1 | .
CASMPGLGETQYF | TGTGCCAGCATGCCGGGACTAGGAGAGACCCAGTACTTC | TRBJ2-5 | TRBD2 | TRBV2 | .
CASSPIAREWGTDTQYF | TGTGCCAGCAGTCCAATTGCCCGGGAGTGGGGGACAGATACGCAGTATTTT | TRBJ2-3 | . | TRBV11-2 | .
CASSPPNGDTQYF | TGTGCCAGTAGCCCACCTAATGGAGATACGCAGTATTTT | TRBJ2-3 | . | TRBV19 | .
CASSLWAVSRNTGELFF | TGTGCCAGCAGTTTATGGGCCGTGTCCCGTAACACCGGGGAGCTGTTTTTT | TRBJ2-2 | . | TRBV28 | .
CASSTSRDLGLGEQFF | TGTGCCAGCAGTACCTCCCGGGACTTGGGGTTGGGTGAGCAGTTCTTC | TRBJ2-1 | . | TRBV7-9 | .
CASSPYFTDTQYF | TGTGCCAGCAGCCCCTACTTCACAGATACGCAGTATTTT | TRBJ2-3 | . | TRBV5-4 | once
CSPYPRGEPYQLEEQYF | TGCAGCCCATACCCCCGGGGCGAACCCTACCAACTAGAAGAGCAGTACTTC | TRBJ2-7 | . | TRBV29-1 | .
CASSFVGESNYGYTF | TGTGCCAGCAGTTTCGTAGGGGAATCTAACTATGGCTACACCTTC | TRBJ1-2 | . | TRBV27 | .
CASSEARSSGEQYF | TGTGCCAGCAGTGAAGCGCGCTCGTCGGGCGAGCAGTACTTC | TRBJ2-7 | . | TRBV2 | .